A single sample gave rise to the 27 T cell receptor beta chains below, sequenced in a study of T cell responses to AZD1222 COVID-19 vaccine. Only in-frame clones appear in the TCRdb table, and some are missing; sequencing was by immunoSEQ multiplex PCR. Of approximately 80,000 clones detected, approximately 83% appear once; the ten largest clones hold around 3.6%. The source was peripheral blood, collected 28 days after the second AZD1222 dose. The source of these receptors is an adult who received the AZD1222 COVID-19 vaccine.

This chain connects TRBV9 to TRBJ1-3, with TRBD1 matching 10 bases. The CDR3 has 18 residues. Germline trimming cut 3 bases from V and 3 bases from J; bases unmatched to any gene: 12. Germline CDR1 and CDR2: SGDLS and YYNGEE. CDR3 in amino acids: CASSGPRPGTGDGNTIYF. The CDR3 DNA is TGTGCCAGCAGCGGACCTCGCCCCGGGACAGGGGATGGAAACACCATATATTTT.

The chain couples TRBV28 to TRBJ2-7; TRBD1 matches 9 bases. Germline CDR1 MDHEN, CDR2 SYDVKM. The V segment lost 1 base and the J segment 13 bases; nucleotides outside the gene matches: 8. The CDR3 totals 13 residues. CDR3 nucleotides: TGTGCCAGCAGTTTATCACGGACAGGGGTAATTTACTTC. It yields the protein CASSLSRTGVIYF. Supplemented by reference TRBV28 and TRBJ2-7, the full variable domain reads DVKVTQSSRYLVKRTGEKVFLECVQDMDHENMFWYRQDPGLGLRLIYFSYDVKMKEKGDIPEGYSVSREKKERFSLILESASTNQTSMYLCASSLSRTGVIYFGPGTRLTVT.

This chain joins TRBV19 and TRBJ2-3; 8 bases line up with TRBD2. Germline CDR1 is LNHDA and CDR2 is SQIVND (reference sequence). This CDR3 is 16 amino acids long. Unmatched junction bases numbered 13, after V lost 6 bases and J lost 5 bases. The CDR3 nucleotides read TGTGCCAGTAGCCAGTTTCGGGGGGGTCCCGTAGATACGCAGTATTTT. This gives the protein CASSQFRGGPVDTQYF.

This clone was detected once. The rearrangement uses TRBV9 and TRBJ2-1; 12 bases match TRBD1. Germline values: CDR1 SGDLS, CDR2 YYNGEE. CDR3 length: 16 residues. J was trimmed by 6 bases and V by 0 bases; bases with no gene match: 4. CDR3 sequence: CASSVVSGQGANEQFF. The CDR3 DNA reads as TGTGCCAGCAGCGTAGTTTCGGGACAGGGGGCCAATGAGCAGTTCTTC. Filled out from reference TRBV9 and TRBJ2-1, the complete variable domain reads DSGVTQTPKHLITATGQRVTLRCSPRSGDLSVYWYQQSLDQGLQFLIQYYNGEERAKGNILERFSAQQFPDLHSELNLSSLELGDSALYFCASSVVSGQGANEQFFGPGTRLTVL.

The J gene is TRBJ1-2, the V gene TRBV6-6, with 8 bases lining up with TRBD1. This CDR3 is built from 13 residues. V shed 6 bases and J 6 bases; nucleotides not matched to a gene: 6. Germline-derived CDR1 and CDR2 are MNHNY and SVGAGI (reference sequence). In nucleotides, the CDR3 is TGTGCCAGCAGCAGGGGGCGCGAGGATGGCTACACCTTC. Its protein product is CASSRGREDGYTF.

Only one count was recorded for this clone. This sequence joins TRBV6-2 or TRBV6-3 and TRBJ1-5; D may be TRBD1 (6 bases). V was shortened by 6 bases and J by 4 bases, with 19 bases between the two germline ends. This CDR3 contains 16 residues. Germline values: CDR1 MNHEY, CDR2 SVGEGT. CDR3 DNA sequence: TGTGCCAGCAGCCACTCGACAGGTCCTCCGAATCAGCCCCAGCATTTT. This codes for CASSHSTGPPNQPQHF.

The chain uses TRBV3-1 (or the pseudogene TRBV3-2) and TRBJ1-2; TRBD1 is a possible D gene (5 bases). Trimming took off 3 bases at V and 0 bases at J, with 11 bases between the two ends. CDR3 length equals 15 residues. The germline gives CDR1 LGHDT, CDR2 YNNKEL (reference sequence). The CDR3 DNA reads TGTGCCAGCAGCCAGGGGACGGCAGCTAACTATGGCTACACCTTC. It specifies CASSQGTAANYGYTF.

This clone was picked up a small number of times. The chain couples TRBV7-8 to TRBJ1-2; maybe TRBD1 (5 bases). The CDR3 spans 15 residues. V lost 1 base and J lost 8, with 17 bases in between. CDR1 SGHVS and CDR2 FQNEAQ come from the germline V gene. The CDR3 nucleotides are TGTGCCAGCAGCTTAGGGGGCCAGGGCCTAGGGGGCTACACCTTC. It encodes CASSLGGQGLGGYTF.

This clone came up once. This chain connects TRBV7-2 to TRBJ2-7; D might be TRBD2 (6 bases). Germline V gene lookup returns CDR1 SGHTA and CDR2 FQGNSA. Trimming stripped 0 bases from V and 2 bases from J, with 11 bases between. This CDR3 is built from 15 residues. CDR3 DNA sequence: TGTGCCAGCAGCTTAGCGGACGGGAGACCCTACGAGCAGTACTTC. This codes for CASSLADGRPYEQYF. Combining the CDR3 with reference TRBV7-2 and TRBJ2-7 gives the whole variable domain GAGVSQSPSNKVTEKGKDVELRCDPISGHTALYWYRQSLGQGLEFLIYFQGNSAPDKSGLPSDRFSAERTGGSVSTLTIQRTQQEDSAVYLCASSLADGRPYEQYFGPGTRLTVT.

The J gene is TRBJ1-3, the V gene TRBV6-6; D not certain. V was pared by 6 bases and J by 7 bases, with 16 bases between. Germline CDR1 is MNHNY and CDR2 is SVGAGI (reference sequence). This CDR3 is 14 amino acids long. This chain's CDR3 is CASSAGEAGNTIYF. The CDR3 DNA reads TGTGCCAGCAGCGCCGGGGAGGCCGGGAACACCATATATTTT.

This clone has more than one count but fewer than ten. The CDR3 loop reads CASRQKISSPLHF. The CDR3 coding sequence is TGTGCCAGTCGCCAAAAAATAAGTTCACCCCTCCACTTT. V usage is TRBV6-5 and J usage is TRBJ1-6, with unresolved D. Between the trimmed V and J ends, which lost 9 bases and 9 bases, there was a span of 15 bases. Germline V lookup: CDR1 MNHEY, CDR2 SVGAGI. There are 13 residues in the CDR3.

The V gene is TRBV5-4, the J gene TRBJ2-3; TRBD2 aligns across 14 bases. Trimming took 4 bases from V and 5 from J; bases not matched to a gene: 9. The CDR3 consists of 17 residues. From germline, CDR1 is SGHNT and CDR2 YYREEE (reference sequence). The CDR3 nucleotides are TGTGCCAGCAGCCCCAGGACTAGCGGGGGGACGGTAGATACGCAGTATTTT. Protein product: CASSPRTSGGTVDTQYF.

The table lists this clone with a few counts. The chain uses TRBV18 and TRBJ2-5; the match to TRBD1 covers 9 bases. The trim removed 5 bases at V and 5 bases at J, leaving 6 bases unmatched. The CDR3 length is 14 residues. The germline gives CDR1 KGHSH, CDR2 LQKENI. The CDR3 bases are TGTGCCAGCTCAGCGGGACAGGGAGACGAGACCCAGTACTTC. Amino acid sequence: CASSAGQGDETQYF.

The J gene is TRBJ1-2, the V gene TRBV7-2, with 8 bases identical to TRBD1. Germline CDR1 is SGHTA and CDR2 is FQGNSA. J was trimmed by 4 bases and V by 6 bases; bases with no gene match: 7. The CDR3 runs to 14 residues. The CDR3 spells CASRASGGFYGYTF. CDR3 coding DNA: TGTGCCAGCAGGGCGTCAGGGGGCTTCTATGGCTACACCTTC.

The chain carries TRBV19 and TRBJ2-3, with TRBD2 matching over 12 bases. With 5 bases clipped from V and 4 bases from J, the junction kept 7 bases outside the gene matches. The germline V gene has CDR1 LNHDA and CDR2 SQIVND (reference sequence). CDR3 length: 16 amino acids. Written as DNA, the CDR3 is TGTGCCAGTAGTTCTAGCGGGAGGGGGGGCCCAGATACGCAGTATTTT. Encoded protein: CASSSSGRGGPDTQYF.

This clone turned up a few times. The V and J genes are TRBV7-8 and TRBJ2-5, with 12 nucleotides matching TRBD1. Germline V gene lookup returns CDR1 SGHVS and CDR2 FQNEAQ. The V gene end was trimmed by 2 bases and the J gene end by 4 bases; junction bases not matched to a gene: 5. CDR3 length: 16 amino acids. CDR3 in DNA: TGTGCCAGCAGCTTATCCGGGACAGGGGGCGTAGAGACCCAGTACTTC. Its protein is CASSLSGTGGVETQYF.

This sequence joins TRBV6-2 or TRBV6-3 and TRBJ2-7, with D unresolved. Germline V gene data show CDR1 as MNHEY and CDR2 as SVGEGT. There are 13 residues in the CDR3. V lost 2 bases and J 3 bases, leaving 8 bases between the germline ends. The CDR3 reads CASSYAAFYEQYF. The CDR3 nucleotides read TGTGCCAGCAGTTACGCGGCCTTCTACGAGCAGTACTTC.

The chain uses TRBV3-1 (or the pseudogene TRBV3-2) and TRBJ1-2, with 7 bases that match TRBD1. Trimming cost V 1 base and J 5 bases; bases outside gene matches: 4. Germline V gene lookup returns CDR1 LGHDT and CDR2 YNNKEL (reference sequence). The CDR3 length is 14 residues. Written as DNA, the CDR3 is TGTGCCAGCAGCCAAGGACAGGGTTGGTATGGCTACACCTTC. It encodes CASSQGQGWYGYTF.

The genes are TRBV4-1 and TRBJ2-1; D unclear. CDR3 length: 13 amino acids. V was shortened by 2 bases and J by 5 bases, with 7 bases between the two germline ends. Looked up from germline, CDR1 is MGHRA and CDR2 is YSYEKL. DNA for the CDR3: TGCGCCAGCAGCCAAACTCCCAACAATGAGCAGTTCTTC. Translating it yields CASSQTPNNEQFF.

The chain employs TRBV10-1 and TRBJ1-5, with 8 bases that match TRBD1. This CDR3 region has 12 residues. Per the germline V gene, CDR1 is WNHNN and CDR2 is SYGVQD (reference sequence). The V segment lost 7 bases and the J segment 7 bases; nucleotides outside the gene matches: 3. CDR3 nucleotide sequence: TGCGCCAGCACAACAGGGGGGCAGCCCCAGCATTTT. This gives the protein CASTTGGQPQHF.

The chain recombines TRBV9 with TRBJ1-3, with D unresolved. The CDR3 totals 15 residues. Looked up from germline, CDR1 is SGDLS and CDR2 is YYNGEE. The V end lost 0 bases, the J end lost 4 bases, and 11 bases lay between the germline ends. CDR3 nucleotide sequence: TGTGCCAGCAGCGTAGGTGGAGGGAACGGAAACACCATATATTTT. Translation gives CASSVGGGNGNTIYF.

V and J are TRBV30 and TRBJ2-7, with D maybe TRBD2 (6 bases). Trimming removed 2 bases at V and 4 bases at J, with 18 bases between. CDR1 and CDR2 from the germline V gene are GTSNPN and SVGIG (reference sequence). The length of the CDR3 is 15 residues. CDR3 DNA: TGTGCCTGGAGTCCCCGGATACGGGGGTCTTACGAGCAGTACTTC. Its protein is CAWSPRIRGSYEQYF.

This sequence joins TRBV24-1 and TRBJ2-2; D not certain. V lost 3 bases to trimming and J lost 6 bases, with 19 bases between them. This CDR3 contains 17 residues. Germline V CDR1 and CDR2: KGHDR, SFDVKD. CDR3 DNA sequence: TGTGCCACCAGTGATAAAAAAGCTGACCTAGGTCCCGGGGAGCTGTTTTTT. Protein: CATSDKKADLGPGELFF.

This clone occurred a few times. The chain links TRBV10-3 to TRBJ1-1; D perhaps matches TRBD1 (5 bases). Between the trimmed V and J ends, which lost 9 bases and 5 bases, there was a span of 16 bases. The CDR3 contains 13 residues. Germline CDR1 and CDR2: ENHRY and SYGVKD. In DNA form, the CDR3 reads TGTGCCATTAGACCCAATGGGGGTACTGAAGCTTTCTTT. This gives the protein CAIRPNGGTEAFF.

This clone was picked up one time. This chain connects TRBV19 to TRBJ1-5; possible D gene TRBD1, 5 bases. V lost 6 bases to trimming and J lost 1 base, with 13 bases between them. The CDR3 totals 15 residues. Per germline, CDR1 LNHDA and CDR2 SQIVND (reference sequence). CDR3: CASSVWDGSNQPQHF. The DNA for the CDR3 is TGTGCCAGTAGCGTCTGGGACGGGAGCAATCAGCCCCAGCATTTT.

This chain joins TRBV4-2 and TRBJ1-5, with a tentative D call TRBD1 (5 bases). This CDR3 spans 15 amino acids. Trimming shortened V by 0 bases and J by 6 bases, and 12 bases separated the two germline ends. CDR1 is LGHNA and CDR2 is YNFKEQ in the germline V gene. CDR3 coding DNA: TGTGCCAGCAGCCAAGATTTGGGGGGAATTCAGCCCCAGCATTTT. Protein: CASSQDLGGIQPQHF.

The genes are TRBV7-3 and TRBJ2-1; D is ambiguous. The CDR3 contains 15 residues. Germline loops: CDR1 SGHTA, CDR2 FQGTGA. V shed 0 bases and J shed 7 bases, with 13 bases lying between them. The CDR3: CASSLTLANANEQFF. The CDR3 nucleotides are TGTGCCAGCAGCTTAACGCTTGCTAATGCTAATGAGCAGTTCTTC.